Below are 23 T cell receptor beta chains sequenced from a single sample in a study of metastatic and nonmetastatic thyroid tumors. With MiXCR, TCRdb called clones anew from the PCR reads. The sample contains about 32,000 clones, about a sixth of which appear only once. Each patient came to thyroid surgery without any prior treatment (of any kind). Sequencing was performed on blood. These receptors came from a female donor with papillary thyroid cancer or a benign thyroid nodule (not recorded which). Some clones in this sample may be carry-over from other donors' samples.

This clone was observed many times. The chain is built from TRBV30 and TRBJ2-7; D unclear. The CDR3 is 13 amino acids. Germline values: CDR1 GTSNPN, CDR2 SVGIG (reference sequence). V was trimmed by 4 bases and J by 2 bases, leaving 12 bases between them. CDR3 sequence: CAWTSARTYEQYF. CDR3 DNA sequence: TGTGCCTGGACCTCCGCTAGGACCTACGAGCAGTACTTC.

This clone was observed a handful of times. This sequence joins TRBV20-1 and TRBJ1-2, with D possibly being TRBD1 (5 bases). Trimming took off 1 base at V and 2 bases at J, with 11 bases between the two ends. This CDR3 has 14 residues. Germline V gene sequence: CDR1 DFQATT, CDR2 SNEGSKA (reference sequence). For the CDR3, the DNA is TGCAGTGCTAGAGCTGAGGGGCGCAACTATGGCTACACCTTC. It specifies CSARAEGRNYGYTF.

This clone was observed many times. Sequence at one end of the junction differs from germline and may be a read error. The rearrangement links TRBV10-3 to TRBJ2-5; D may match TRBD1 or TRBD2 (5 bases each). CDR1 is ENHRY and CDR2 is SYGVKD in the germline V gene. This CDR3 contains 15 residues. This CDR3 reads CAISEPRAGGEAQYF. CDR3 nucleotides: TGTGCCATCAGTGAGCCGAGGGCTGGGGGAGAGGCCCAGTACTTC.

This clone was seen a few times. This chain uses TRBV20-1 with TRBJ2-7; D is undetermined. The length of the CDR3 is 14 residues. Germline assignment: CDR1 DFQATT and CDR2 SNEGSKA (reference sequence). V lost 6 bases, J lost 0 bases, and 15 bases lay in between. CDR3 sequence: CSALARLGSYEQYF. The DNA of the CDR3 is TGCAGTGCCCTTGCTAGGCTTGGCTCCTACGAGCAGTACTTC.

This clone has at least ten counts. The chain uses TRBV4-1 and TRBJ1-2, with no clear D. The CDR3 sequence is 15 residues long. Trimming left V 8 bases short and J 4 bases short, with 20 bases between. Germline V CDR1 and CDR2: MGHRA, YSYEKL. This chain's CDR3 is CASGRIGVTLYGYTF. The CDR3 nucleotides are TGCGCCAGCGGTAGAATCGGAGTTACCCTCTATGGCTACACCTTC.

This clone has at least ten counts. This chain links TRBV18 with TRBJ1-1; no clear D. Deletions cut 2 bases from V and 0 bases from J, with 13 bases between. The length of the CDR3 is 16 residues. Germline V gene data show CDR1 as KGHSH and CDR2 as LQKENI. CDR3 residues: CASSPIKVQLNTEAFF. CDR3 coding DNA: TGTGCCAGCTCACCAATAAAGGTACAATTGAACACTGAAGCTTTCTTT. Full variable domain (rest looked up from reference TRBV18 and TRBJ1-1): NAGVMQNPRHLVRRRGQEARLRCSPMKGHSHVYWYRQLPEEGLKFMVYLQKENIIDESGMPKERFSAEFPKEGPSILRIQQVVRGDSAAYFCASSPIKVQLNTEAFFGQGTRLTVV.

This clone has more than one count but fewer than ten. The chain joins TRBV4-1 to TRBJ2-7; D is unclear. The CDR3 length is 11 residues. Germline lookup yields CDR1 MGHRA and CDR2 YSYEKL. The V end lost 2 bases, the J end lost 7 bases, and 6 bases lay between the germline ends. The CDR3 reads CASSQNAEQYF. CDR3 sequence (DNA): TGCGCCAGCAGCCAAAATGCTGAGCAGTACTTC.

This clone has a count of ten or more. As DNA, the CDR3 is TGTGCCAGCAGCCAAGTTGCTGGAAACACCATATATTTT. It translates to CASSQVAGNTIYF. The J gene is TRBJ1-3, the V gene TRBV14; D is unresolved. V was pared by 1 base and J by 2 bases, with 3 bases between. Germline CDR1 reads SGHDN; CDR2 reads FVKESK. The CDR3 totals 13 residues. Based on the CDR3 plus reference TRBV14 and TRBJ1-3, the full variable domain is EAGVTQFPSHSVIEKGQTVTLRCDPISGHDNLYWYRRVMGKEIKFLLHFVKESKQDESGMPNNRFLAERTGGTYSTLKVQPAELEDSGVYFCASSQVAGNTIYFGEGSWLTVV.

This clone was counted ten times or more. The genes are TRBV5-1 and TRBJ2-5, with D possibly called TRBD1 or TRBD2 (5 bases each). This CDR3 is built from 15 residues. Trimming removed 3 bases from V and 1 base from J, with 13 bases in between. Germline V lookup: CDR1 SGHRS, CDR2 YFSETQ. The CDR3 region is CASSSEGLRQETQYF. Written as DNA, the CDR3 is TGCGCCAGCAGCTCCGAGGGGTTGCGCCAAGAGACCCAGTACTTC.

The chain carries TRBV2 and TRBJ1-5; 7 bases are shared with TRBD1. This CDR3 has 16 amino acids. After removal of 5 bases from V and 0 bases from J, the junction contained 7 bases not matched to a gene. Germline lookup yields CDR1 SNHLY and CDR2 FYNNEI. The CDR3 coding sequence is TGTGCCAGCAGTTTACAGGGGTCGCATAGCAATCAGCCCCAGCATTTT. Amino acids: CASSLQGSHSNQPQHF. The entire variable domain, with the rest obtained from reference TRBV2 and TRBJ1-5, is as follows: EPEVTQTPSHQVTQMGQEVILRCVPISNHLYFYWYRQILGQKVEFLVSFYNNEISEKSEIFDDQFSVERPDGSNFTLKIRSTKLEDSAMYFCASSLQGSHSNQPQHFGDGTRLSIL.

This clone appeared once. This chain joins TRBV7-8 and TRBJ2-3; 15 bases fit TRBD2. J gave up 9 bases and V 4 bases, and 11 bases lay outside the gene matches. The germline CDR1 and CDR2 sequences are SGHVS and FQNEAQ. The CDR3 sequence is 17 residues long. The CDR3 coding sequence is TGTGCCAGCAGCTCCTCCGGGACTAGCGGGAGGTACTCCACGCAGTATTTT. Encoded protein: CASSSSGTSGRYSTQYF.

This rearrangement joins TRBV12-3 or TRBV12-4 to TRBJ1-4; a weak D match, TRBD1 (6 bases). The CDR3 covers 18 residues. Trimming took off 7 bases at V and 4 bases at J, with 25 bases between the two ends. The CDR3 DNA follows: TGTGCCAGCATTTATTTGGAGGAACAGGGACTGTGTAATGAAAAACTGTTTTTT. This codes for CASIYLEEQGLCNEKLFF.

This clone was counted only a few times. The junction does not match germline at one end; this may be a read error. V is TRBV28 and J is TRBJ1-2; 7 bases agree with TRBD1. The CDR3 has 14 residues. The germline CDR1 and CDR2 sequences are MDHEN and SYDVKM. The CDR3 loop reads CSSSPGTANYGYTF. The DNA for the CDR3 is TGTTCCAGCAGTCCTGGGACAGCTAACTATGGCTACACCTTC.

On this clone itself: Germline is not matched at one junction end, which may reflect a read error. The chain recombines TRBV20-1 with TRBJ2-6; 7 nucleotides line up with TRBD1. From germline, CDR1 is DFQATT and CDR2 SNEGSKA (reference sequence). This CDR3 contains 14 residues. This chain's CDR3 is CSFDRASGANFLTF. CDR3 DNA: TGCAGTTTTGACAGGGCCTCTGGGGCCAACTTCCTGACTTTC.

This clone was detected many times. V usage is TRBV28 and J usage is TRBJ1-2; possible D gene TRBD1, 6 bases. The CDR3 sequence is 13 residues long. Germline CDR1 is MDHEN and CDR2 is SYDVKM. Deletions cut 8 bases from V and 4 bases from J, with 14 bases between. In DNA, the CDR3 is TGTGCCAGCTTAGGGGGGGGAAGCTATGGCTACACCTTC. This gives the protein CASLGGGSYGYTF.

CDR3 sequence reads: CASSFRTSGRDTQYF. The CDR3 DNA sequence: TGTGCCAGCAGCTTTAGGACTAGCGGGAGAGATACGCAGTATTTT. The rearrangement links TRBV11-2 to TRBJ2-3, with TRBD2 matching 13 bases. V lost 3 bases and J lost 5; bases outside the gene matches: 2. Germline lookup yields CDR1 SGHAT and CDR2 FQNNGV. This CDR3 is built from 15 residues. Filled out from reference TRBV11-2 and TRBJ2-3, the complete variable domain reads EAGVAQSPRYKIIEKRQSVAFWCNPISGHATLYWYQQILGQGPKLLIQFQNNGVVDDSQLPKDRFSAERLKGVDSTLKIQPAKLEDSAVYLCASSFRTSGRDTQYFGPGTRLTVL.

In this sample, this clone turned up many times. The V call is TRBV24-1, the J call TRBJ1-1, with unresolved D. The V gene's germline CDR1 is KGHDR and CDR2 SFDVKD. The V end was cut by 7 bases, the J end by 11 bases, with 19 bases between. This CDR3 is built from 13 residues. The CDR3 protein is CATSDGPFRRAFF. For the CDR3, the DNA is TGTGCCACCAGCGACGGTCCTTTCAGAAGGGCTTTCTTT.

This clone was detected many times. This chain uses TRBV4-2 with TRBJ2-1; no firm D call. The CDR3 has 12 amino acids. With 0 bases removed from V and 9 bases from J, the gap between germline ends came to 6 bases. Germline V gene sequence: CDR1 LGHNA, CDR2 YNFKEQ. The CDR3 sequence: CASSQESAEQFF. For the CDR3, the DNA is TGTGCCAGCAGCCAAGAGAGCGCTGAGCAGTTCTTC.

In its sample, this clone was seen once. The chain joins TRBV11-2 to TRBJ2-1, with 8 bases lining up with TRBD2. From germline, CDR1 is SGHAT and CDR2 FQNNGV. The CDR3 length is 16 residues. J lost 6 bases, V lost 2 bases, and 9 bases had no gene match. The CDR3 spells CASSLYTSGRFNEQFF. The CDR3 DNA is TGTGCCAGCAGCTTATACACTAGCGGCCGTTTCAATGAGCAGTTCTTC.

This clone was detected ten times or more. This chain links TRBV3-1 with TRBJ2-1; no reliable D call. Deletions cut 4 bases from V and 6 bases from J, with 7 bases between. This CDR3 comprises 12 residues. Germline CDR1 reads LGHDT; CDR2 reads YNNKEL (reference sequence). As DNA, the CDR3 is TGTGCCAGCAGCCTCCACAGCAATGAGCAGTTCTTC. Protein sequence: CASSLHSNEQFF.

The J gene is TRBJ1-1, the V gene TRBV6-4, with no clear D. V was cut by 4 bases and J by 1 base, with 7 bases left in between. The CDR3 extends over 13 amino acids. Germline loops: CDR1 MRHNA, CDR2 SNTAGT. The CDR3 region is CASSVGENTEAFF. The CDR3, as DNA: TGTGCCAGCAGTGTCGGGGAGAACACTGAAGCTTTCTTT.

This clone rates as medium-sized. The chain uses TRBV15 and TRBJ2-7; 8 bases fit TRBD1. The V segment lost 1 base and the J segment 3 bases; nucleotides outside the gene matches: 5. CDR3 size: 15 residues. Germline V CDR1 and CDR2: LNHNV, YYDKDF (reference sequence). In nucleotides, the CDR3 is TGTGCCACCAGCAGAGGGGGACAGGTCATCTACGAGCAGTACTTC. Amino acids: CATSRGGQVIYEQYF.

This clone was seen a few times. One end of the junction varies from germline; a read error may be responsible. The V gene is TRBV6-1, the J gene TRBJ1-1, with 8 bases identical to TRBD1. Germline V CDR1 and CDR2: MNHNS, SASEGT. The CDR3 spans 15 residues. CDR3 nucleotides: TGTGCCAGAAGTATGGGACAGGCCCTGAACACTGAAGATTTCTTT. It specifies CARSMGQALNTEDFF.